The clone carrying this T cell receptor beta chain turned up a few times. Trimming took 1 base from V and 4 from J; bases not matched to a gene: 3. In germline, CDR1 is SGHRS, CDR2 YFSETQ. The CDR3 has 14 amino acids. This record belongs to a study of T-cell reconstitution after alpha-beta-depleted transplantation in children. The TCRbeta library incorporated unique molecular identifiers. TCRdb re-derived calls from the PCR reads in MiXCR, one entry per CDR3 protein. The sample has 450,000 to 550,000 distinct CDR3 sequences, about an eighth seen once. The rearrangement joins TRBV5-1 to TRBJ2-3; TRBD2 matches 7 bases. The receptor was derived from a female patient aged 2-9 years who had a stem cell transplant for aplastic anemia, so the T cells may come from the graft donor. The starting material was PBMCs, mostly from graft donor cells, obtained 180 days after TCRalphabeta/CD19-depleted stem cell transplant. The CDR3 protein is CASSLTAGADTQYF. The DNA of the CDR3 is TGCGCCAGCAGCTTGACGGCGGGAGCAGATACGCAGTATTTT.